The clone carrying this T cell receptor beta chain has ten or more counts. Arm-PCR of CDR3 regions and iRepertoire HTBI primers were used to build TCR beta libraries. TCRdb re-derived calls from the multiplex PCR reads in MiXCR, one entry per CDR3 protein. The table shows fewer than 550,000 distinct CDR3 sequences, with about 16% occurring only once. The data were obtained in a study of regulatory T cells in long-lasting Graves disease. V shed 0 bases and J shed 1 base, with 12 bases lying between them. Germline-derived CDR1 and CDR2 are LGHDT and YNNKEL (reference sequence). This CDR3 has 16 amino acids. This sample's time point: newly diagnosed GD, antithyroid drugs for less than 3 months. PBMC-extracted RNA yielded the TCR library. The sample was also reused in another study, on T cells in Graves' hyperthyroidism and ophthalmopathy. That publication notes: No progression to ophthalmopathy during 18 months of follow-up defined stable disease. HTBI primers were used for first-round RT-PCR of the TCR CDR3. Stable hyperthyroidism was told apart from ophthalmopathy by a model built on 13 V-J features.

This chain connects TRBV3-1 to TRBJ2-5; perhaps TRBD2 as D (6 bases). The sample was peripheral blood mononuclear cells (PBMCs), taken at new diagnosis, from a patient treated with antithyroid drugs. This TCR came from a middle-aged woman with Graves disease. For the CDR3, the DNA is TGTGCCAGCAGCCAAGATTGGAGGGGCCTCCAAGAGACCCAGTACTTC. It encodes CASSQDWRGLQETQYF.